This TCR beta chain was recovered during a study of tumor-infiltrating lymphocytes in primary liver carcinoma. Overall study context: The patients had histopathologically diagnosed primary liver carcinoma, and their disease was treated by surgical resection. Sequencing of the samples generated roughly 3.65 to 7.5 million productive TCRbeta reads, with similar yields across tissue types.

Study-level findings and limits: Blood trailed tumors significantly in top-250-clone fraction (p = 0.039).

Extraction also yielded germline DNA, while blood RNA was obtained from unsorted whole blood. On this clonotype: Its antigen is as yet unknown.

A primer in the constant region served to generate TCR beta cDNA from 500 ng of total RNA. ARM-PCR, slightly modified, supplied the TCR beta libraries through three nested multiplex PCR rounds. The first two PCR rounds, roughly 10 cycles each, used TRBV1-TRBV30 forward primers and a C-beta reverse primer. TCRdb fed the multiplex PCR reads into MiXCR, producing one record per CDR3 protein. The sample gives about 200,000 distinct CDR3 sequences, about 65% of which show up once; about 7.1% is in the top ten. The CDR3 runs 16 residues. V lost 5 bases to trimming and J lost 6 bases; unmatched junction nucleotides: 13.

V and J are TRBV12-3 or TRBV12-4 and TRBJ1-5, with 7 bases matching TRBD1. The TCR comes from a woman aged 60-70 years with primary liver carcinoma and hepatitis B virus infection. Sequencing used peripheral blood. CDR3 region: CASSTMTGRGIQPQHF. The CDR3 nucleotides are TGTGCCAGCAGTACCATGACAGGGAGGGGCATTCAGCCCCAGCATTTT.